Listed below are T cell receptor beta chains from one sample, sequenced in a study of OX40 agonist ivuxolimab in advanced cancers. The data were produced by immunoSEQ multiplex PCR, yet TCRdb's version contains in-frame clones alone and is incomplete. The sample carries 65,000 to 95,000 clones, roughly nine tenths recorded once. The material sequenced was CD4+ or CD8+ T cells sorted from blood, taken in a trial of the OX40 agonist ivuxolimab. The receptors were sampled from an adult with an advanced solid tumor such as melanoma, head and neck, liver or kidney cancer. Both conserved end residues are part of each CDR3. A D gene is named only where the DNA matches it firmly. Size is omitted from some rows. Given values are once, few, many or a class for expanded clones.

>TRBJ1-5|TRBV6-5|12|-|TRBD1
TGTGCCAGCGGGGACAGTCCTCGGCCCCAGCATTTT
CASGDSPRPQHF
>TRBJ2-7|TRBV5-1|15|-|TRBD2
TGCGCCAGCAGCTTGGCCGCTAGCGGGGTGTACGAGCAGTACTTC
CASSLAASGVYEQYF
>TRBJ2-7|TRBV15|16|-|TRBD2
TGTGCCACCAGCGGAGGACTAGCGTTATTCTCCTACGAGCAGTACTTC
CATSGGLALFSYEQYF
>TRBJ1-5|TRBV25-1|13|-|-
TGTGCCAGCAGTGGGGGACTAAATCAGCCCCAGCATTTT
CASSGGLNQPQHF
>TRBJ2-3|TRBV10-3|14|-|TRBD2
TGTGCCATCAGTACTAGCGCTAGCACAGATACGCAGTATTTT
CAISTSASTDTQYF
>TRBJ2-2|TRBV21-1|15|-|-
TGTGCCAGCAGCTTTTCCGTACAGTACACCGGGGAGCTGTTTTTT
CASSFSVQYTGELFF
>TRBJ2-5|TRBV6-5|15|once|TRBD1
TGTGCCAGCAGTTACTCGGGGACAGATAAGTGGACCCAGTACTTC
CASSYSGTDKWTQYF
>TRBJ2-1|TRBV9|15|few|-
TGTGCCAGCAGCGCCGAACGAAGCTCCTACAATGAGCAGTTCTTC
CASSAERSSYNEQFF
>TRBJ1-3|TRBV7-9|14|-|-
TGTGCCGTGGAGGGAGCCGGGATGGCAAACACCATATATTTT
CAVEGAGMANTIYF
>TRBJ1-5|TRBV2|14|few|-
TGTGCCAGCAGTGAAGCCCTCGCAGATCAGCCCCAGCATTTT
CASSEALADQPQHF
>TRBJ2-1|TRBV18|14|-|-
TGTGCCAGCTCACCAGATAGTATGGGTGATGAGCAGTTCTTC
CASSPDSMGDEQFF
>TRBJ2-7|TRBV5-1|14|-|-
TGCGCCAGCAGTAAGGAGATAGGCTCCTACGAGCAGTACTTC
CASSKEIGSYEQYF
>TRBJ2-3|TRBV28|14|-|-
TGTGCCAGCAGTTTGATCGGAGGAACAGATACGCAGTATTTT
CASSLIGGTDTQYF
>TRBJ1-3|TRBV28|16|-|-
TGTGCCAGCGGTCGAACAGGGCTAGTCTCTGGAAACACCATATATTTT
CASGRTGLVSGNTIYF
>TRBJ2-5|TRBV30|13|few|-
TGTGCCTGGAGTGGGAGGGGCCAAGAGACCCAGTACTTC
CAWSGRGQETQYF
>TRBJ1-6|TRBV7-2|14|-|-
TGTGCCAGCAGCTTAGTAGGATTTAATTCACCCCTCCACTTT
CASSLVGFNSPLHF
>TRBJ1-1|TRBV6-5|15|-|-
TGTGCCAGCAGTTCGCCGAGGGCAACGCTTTCAGAAGCTTTCTTT
CASSSPRATLSEAFF
>TRBJ2-5|TRBV7-9|12|-|-
TGTGCCAGCAACCCTAGTGGAGAGACCCAGTACTTC
CASNPSGETQYF
>TRBJ2-3|TRBV7-9|16|-|TRBD2
TGTGCCAGCAGCTTATTCGGGAGGGCCTTTGCAGATACGCAGTATTTT
CASSLFGRAFADTQYF
>TRBJ1-4|TRBV7-2|17|-|TRBD1
TGTGCCAGCAGCTTGGCTGCTCAGGGGGCTGGAAGCGGAAAACTGTTTTTT
CASSLAAQGAGSGKLFF
>TRBJ2-5|TRBV30|14|-|TRBD2
TGTGCCTGCCCAACGACTAGCGGGAGAGAGACCCAGTACTTC
CACPTTSGRETQYF
>TRBJ2-7|TRBV19|16|few|-
TGTGCCAGTAGTATATCCCCTGTTGGTCCGTCCTACGAGCAGTACTTC
CASSISPVGPSYEQYF
>TRBJ1-2|TRBV19|14|-|-
TGTGCCAGTAGTCCCTTTAGGCTCCTCCAGGGCTACACCTTC
CASSPFRLLQGYTF
>TRBJ2-5|TRBV30|12|-|-
TGTGCCTGGAGTGTACTCGGAGAGACCCAGTACTTC
CAWSVLGETQYF
>TRBJ1-1|TRBV29-1|12|-|TRBD1
TGCAGCGTTGGACAGGGGAACACTGAAGCTTTCTTT
CSVGQGNTEAFF
>TRBJ2-7|TRBV29-1|12|-|TRBD2
TGCAGCGTTGAGGGACTAGCGGGAGGGTCGTACTTC
CSVEGLAGGSYF
>TRBJ2-5|TRBV20-1|10|-|-
TGCAGTGCTAGACGGGAGACCCAGTACTTC
CSARRETQYF
>TRBJ2-3|TRBV29-1|14|-|TRBD2
TGCAGCGTTGAAGTGAATCGGGGGGCAGATACGCAGTATTTT
CSVEVNRGADTQYF
>TRBJ1-3|TRBV4-1|18|-|TRBD1
TGCGCCAGCAGCCAAGGGGACAGGGCCCACCGCTCTGGAAACACCATATATTTT
CASSQGDRAHRSGNTIYF
>TRBJ1-5|TRBV28|14|-|-
TGTGCCAGCGCCCCCGGGACACGAATCCAGCCCCAGCATTTT
CASAPGTRIQPQHF
>TRBJ2-7|TRBV30|13|-|-
TGTGCCTGGGAGGGGCGGGGTCCCTACGAGCAGTACTTC
CAWEGRGPYEQYF
>TRBJ2-3|TRBV11-3|15|-|-
TGTGCCAGCAGCTTAGGGACCATCCCCGCAGATACGCAGTATTTT
CASSLGTIPADTQYF
>TRBJ2-3|TRBV10-1|15|-|TRBD1
TGCGCCAGCAGTTCACAGGGGCCGGATTCAGATACGCAGTATTTT
CASSSQGPDSDTQYF
>TRBJ2-3|TRBV5-1|18|once|TRBD2
TGCGCCAGCAGCTCTCCCACTAGCGGGAGGGCCGTCACAGATACGCAGTATTTT
CASSSPTSGRAVTDTQYF
>TRBJ1-2|TRBV11-2|16|-|TRBD1
TGTGCCAGCAGCCTAAGACAGGGGGCCATTAACTATGGCTACACCTTC
CASSLRQGAINYGYTF
>TRBJ1-1|TRBV5-8|14|-|-
TGTGCCAGCAGCTTGTATCTTGGTGGCACTGAAGCTTTCTTT
CASSLYLGGTEAFF
>TRBJ1-6|TRBV2|14|-|-
TGTGCCAGCGGTAGGAGCTCCTATAATTCACCCCTCCACTTT
CASGRSSYNSPLHF
>TRBJ1-3|TRBV28|17|-|-
TGTGCCAGCAGTTTAAACCCTATCAGGTCCTCTGGAAACACCATATATTTT
CASSLNPIRSSGNTIYF
>TRBJ1-5|TRBV28|11|-|-
TGTGCCAGCAGTTTATTTGGGCCCCAGCATTTT
CASSLFGPQHF
>TRBJ1-1|TRBV30|13|few|-
TGTGCCTGGAGTACAAACATGAACACTGAAGCTTTCTTT
CAWSTNMNTEAFF
>TRBJ1-1|TRBV7-8|15|-|-
TGTGCCAGCAGGCCCCGGGGGGGACTGAACACTGAAGCTTTCTTT
CASRPRGGLNTEAFF
>TRBJ2-7|TRBV28|10|once|-
TGTGCCAGCAGTACCTACGAGCAGTACTTC
CASSTYEQYF
>TRBJ1-1|TRBV5-4|15|-|-
TGTGCCAGCAGCTTTGGACCGGTCGTGAACACTGAAGCTTTCTTT
CASSFGPVVNTEAFF
>TRBJ2-3|TRBV6-4|13|-|-
TGTGCCAGCAGCCGCCAAGGATCCGATACGCAGTATTTT
CASSRQGSDTQYF
>TRBJ2-2|TRBV2|12|-|-
TGTGCCAGCAGTGGAGGTCCCGGGGAGCTGTTTTTT
CASSGGPGELFF
>TRBJ2-7|TRBV27|15|-|-
TGTGCCAGCAGTTTAATCGGCAGGGGAGCCTACGAGCAGTACTTC
CASSLIGRGAYEQYF
>TRBJ1-2|TRBV5-1|14|-|-
TGCGCCAGCAGCCCAGGGACGGGTAACTATGGCTACACCTTC
CASSPGTGNYGYTF
>TRBJ2-4|TRBV13|13|-|-
TGTGCCAGCAGCCCGATCGGGAGCAACATTCAGTACTTC
CASSPIGSNIQYF